A selection of T cell receptor beta chains follows, all from one sample in a study of blood T cell repertoires in COVID-19. Sequenced by immunoSEQ multiplex PCR; TCRdb stores in-frame clones only, minus some. The repertoire holds roughly 90,000 clones, 80% seen once, with 10% in the top ten. Sequenced material: peripheral blood. The receptor source for this set is an older woman with acute or convalescent COVID-19. Both conserved end residues are part of each CDR3. The order of the fields is CDR3 DNA, CDR3 protein, J gene, clone size, V gene, D gene. A D gene is named only where the DNA matches it firmly. Where a row states a size, it is once, few, many or the class of an expanded clone; other rows omit it.

TGCGCCAGCAGGGCGGGACTAGCGGGAAACAATGAGCAGTTCTTC	CASRAGLAGNNEQFF	TRBJ2-1	-	TRBV5-1	TRBD2
TGTGCCAGCAGTGAATTCGGGAATGGGATGTCCTACGAGCAGTACTTC	CASSEFGNGMSYEQYF	TRBJ2-7	-	TRBV6-1	-
TGTGCCTGGAGTGCGGCGGGACAGAATCAGCCCCAGCATTTT	CAWSAAGQNQPQHF	TRBJ1-5	-	TRBV30	TRBD1
TGTGCCAGCAGCTCCCGGGACAGCGGGGAGACCCAGTACTTC	CASSSRDSGETQYF	TRBJ2-5	-	TRBV7-2	-
TGTGCCAGCTCGTTACAGGGGGCCTCCTCCGGGCCCCAGCATTTT	CASSLQGASSGPQHF	TRBJ1-5	-	TRBV18	TRBD1
TGTGCCACCAGTGATGGGACTAGCAGAAATGAGCAGTTCTTC	CATSDGTSRNEQFF	TRBJ2-1	-	TRBV24-1	TRBD2
TGCGCCAGCATGACGGGGAACACCGGGGAGCTGTTTTTT	CASMTGNTGELFF	TRBJ2-2	-	TRBV5-1	-
TGTGCCAGCAGCTTAGGACTAGCGGGGTTCAATGAGCAGTTCTTC	CASSLGLAGFNEQFF	TRBJ2-1	few	TRBV11-2	TRBD2
TGTGCCAGCCTGGGGGGGGGAAATTCACCCCTCCACTTT	CASLGGGNSPLHF	TRBJ1-6	-	TRBV28	-
TGTGCCAGTCTCGACAGGGGGCTAAGTGAAAAACTGTTTTTT	CASLDRGLSEKLFF	TRBJ1-4	once	TRBV19	TRBD1
TGTGCCTGCCCCTGGACAGGGGTTAATGAAAAACTGTTTTTT	CACPWTGVNEKLFF	TRBJ1-4	-	TRBV30	TRBD1
TGTGCCAGCAGTAAACTTTACAGGGGTGCGGATGGCTACACCTTC	CASSKLYRGADGYTF	TRBJ1-2	-	TRBV28	TRBD1
TGTGCCAGCAGTGAGCGGGGGATGGGCACAGATACGCAGTATTTT	CASSERGMGTDTQYF	TRBJ2-3	-	TRBV2	TRBD2
TGTGCCAGCAGCTTATATGGACAGATCGGCCACGAGCAGTACTTC	CASSLYGQIGHEQYF	TRBJ2-7	-	TRBV7-9	-
TGTGCCAGCAGCCTACCGCCGGGGGGTTCACCCCTCCACTTT	CASSLPPGGSPLHF	TRBJ1-6	few	TRBV3-1/TRBV3-2	-
TGCAGTGCGAGTCGACAGGCCTACGAGCAGTACTTC	CSASRQAYEQYF	TRBJ2-7	-	TRBV20-1	-
TGTGCCAGCAGCCTACAGGGGGGTAATTCACCCCTCCACTTT	CASSLQGGNSPLHF	TRBJ1-6	-	TRBV3-1/TRBV3-2	TRBD1
TGTGCCAGCAGCCCCACTCGGGACAGTTTTGAAAAACTGTTTTTT	CASSPTRDSFEKLFF	TRBJ1-4	-	TRBV7-2	TRBD1
TGTGCCAGCAGAAACTACAGGGGCCCCAGCTCCTACGAGCAGTACTTC	CASRNYRGPSSYEQYF	TRBJ2-7	-	TRBV28	TRBD1
TGTGCCTGGAGTAAAGGAGGGGGCGCCCACGAGCAGTACTTC	CAWSKGGGAHEQYF	TRBJ2-7	-	TRBV30	-
TGTGCCAGCACCCTCATAGCGGGGGTGGGGGAGCTGTTTTTT	CASTLIAGVGELFF	TRBJ2-2	once	TRBV27	TRBD2
TGTGCCAGCAGCGAAGCGGGAGGGCAAAATGAGCAGTTCTTC	CASSEAGGQNEQFF	TRBJ2-1	few	TRBV5-6	TRBD2
TGTGCCAGCAGCTCCGGGACACTCGGAAACACCATATATTTT	CASSSGTLGNTIYF	TRBJ1-3	-	TRBV5-4	-
TGTGCTGGAGCGGGACAGGGTGTAAACGAGCAGTACTTC	CAGAGQGVNEQYF	TRBJ2-7	-	TRBV30	TRBD1
TGTGCCAGCAGATCTTCAGGGTTAGGGTATGGCTACACCTTC	CASRSSGLGYGYTF	TRBJ1-2	few	TRBV6-5	-
TGCGCCAGCAGCTTGGCCCCGACTAGCAGCGGTTCAGAGACCCAGTACTTC	CASSLAPTSSGSETQYF	TRBJ2-5	-	TRBV5-1	TRBD2
TGTGCCAGCAGCCGGGACAGGGGTTCACGACTAGCCAAAAACATTCAGTACTTC	CASSRDRGSRLAKNIQYF	TRBJ2-4	-	TRBV28	TRBD1
TGTGCCAGCAGCCCAGGTTCGGGGACAGGGGACTACGAGCAGTACTTC	CASSPGSGTGDYEQYF	TRBJ2-7	-	TRBV9	TRBD1
TGTGCCAGCAGCTTACTTACAGGGGGGAACACCGGGGAGCTGTTTTTT	CASSLLTGGNTGELFF	TRBJ2-2	few	TRBV7-9	TRBD1
TGTGCCAGCAGCTTGAGGGGCGGGGGCGGTGAGACCCAGTACTTC	CASSLRGGGGETQYF	TRBJ2-5	-	TRBV5-4	-
TGCGCCAGCAGCTTGGACCCAACTACGAGGCGGTTCTTC	CASSLDPTTRRFF	TRBJ2-1	once	TRBV5-1	-
TGTGCCAGCAGCTCAGGACTAGCGGTTCGGGATACGCAGTATTTT	CASSSGLAVRDTQYF	TRBJ2-3	-	TRBV9	TRBD2
TGTGCCAGCAGCTCAAGGCCCCCTGGACTAGGTAATGAAAAACTGTTTTTT	CASSSRPPGLGNEKLFF	TRBJ1-4	once	TRBV3-1/TRBV3-2	-
TGTGCCAGCAGCCTACAGAGGGCCCTAGGCGGCTACACCTTC	CASSLQRALGGYTF	TRBJ1-2	-	TRBV7-9	-
TGTGCCAGTAGTATAGTAGCAGCCGGGGAGCTGTTTTTT	CASSIVAAGELFF	TRBJ2-2	few	TRBV19	-
TGTGCCAGCAGTTACTCGGCGGGGACAGGGTACACTGAAGCTTTCTTT	CASSYSAGTGYTEAFF	TRBJ1-1	once	TRBV6-5	TRBD1
TGTGCCAGCAGCCCCTCGGACAGAAACAATGAGCAGTTCTTC	CASSPSDRNNEQFF	TRBJ2-1	-	TRBV4-2	-
TGTGCCAGCAGTGAGGGGGGGGGCAGGATAGATACGCAGTATTTT	CASSEGGGRIDTQYF	TRBJ2-3	-	TRBV6-1	-
TGTGCCAGTTCCGGACAGGGCCCCTACAATGAGCAGTTCTTC	CASSGQGPYNEQFF	TRBJ2-1	-	TRBV28	TRBD1
TGTGCCAGCAGCCGTAGGGAGGGGACTGAAGCTTTCTTT	CASSRREGTEAFF	TRBJ1-1	-	TRBV11-2	-
TGTGCCAGCAGCTTGTGGCAGAACAATGAGCAGTTCTTC	CASSLWQNNEQFF	TRBJ2-1	-	TRBV5-6	-
TGTGCCAGCAGCTTACAGGGGGCGGGGGAGCAGTACTTC	CASSLQGAGEQYF	TRBJ2-7	-	TRBV7-6	TRBD1
TGTGCCAGCAGTTCATGGACAGGGGGTAAGGCCACTGAAGCTTTCTTT	CASSSWTGGKATEAFF	TRBJ1-1	-	TRBV28	TRBD1
TGCAGCGTTGAGCTGGGGAGTGGCACAGATACGCAGTATTTT	CSVELGSGTDTQYF	TRBJ2-3	-	TRBV29-1	-
TGTGCCAGCAGTCGCACCGACAGTACCTTGGTGAAAAATGAAGCTTTCTTT	CASSRTDSTLVKNEAFF	TRBJ1-1	-	TRBV6-6	-
TGCGCCAGCAGCCAAGATCGGGTCAGGGCTCGTGGCTACACCTTC	CASSQDRVRARGYTF	TRBJ1-2	-	TRBV4-3	-
TGTGCCACCAGCAGGCTCGGGACAGGGCGGGAGCAGTACTTC	CATSRLGTGREQYF	TRBJ2-7	-	TRBV15	TRBD1
TGTGCCAGTACCCAGACTAGCGGTGTTGAGCAGTTCTTC	CASTQTSGVEQFF	TRBJ2-1	once	TRBV19	TRBD2
TGTGCCAGTAGTGTACAGGACAGGGTTGCGCAGTATTTT	CASSVQDRVAQYF	TRBJ2-3	-	TRBV19	TRBD1
TGTGCCAGCAGTCCGACCCGGGACAGGGGCTCCTACGAGCAGTACTTC	CASSPTRDRGSYEQYF	TRBJ2-7	-	TRBV28	TRBD1
TGTGCCAGCAGCCCGTCACTAGCGGCCTACAATGAGCAGTTCTTC	CASSPSLAAYNEQFF	TRBJ2-1	-	TRBV3-1/TRBV3-2	TRBD2
TGCGCCAGCAGCGGAACACAGGGGGCTAGCTCCGAGCAGTACTTC	CASSGTQGASSEQYF	TRBJ2-7	-	TRBV5-1	TRBD1
TGCGCCAGCAGCTTGCTAGGGGATGAGCCCCAGCATTTT	CASSLLGDEPQHF	TRBJ1-5	-	TRBV5-1	-